One TCR beta chain is described in this entry. The data derive from a study of blood T cell repertoires in COVID-19. Repertoires were generated with immunoSEQ multiplex PCR, while TCRdb's copy carries only in-frame clones and drops some. The table lists 70,000 to 100,000 clones, about four fifths of them singletons. Germline V gene lookup returns CDR1 KGHSH and CDR2 LQKENI. J was trimmed by 4 bases and V by 2 bases; bases with no gene match: 17. CDR3 length equals 19 residues. The rearrangement joins TRBV18 to TRBJ2-5; 9 bases line up with TRBD1. The clonotype was recovered from a man over 45 with active or convalescent COVID-19. The source material was peripheral blood. The DNA for the CDR3 is TGTGCCAGCTCACCAGCAGCGGGACAGGGAATTTGGAGAAGAGAGACCCAGTACTTC. This translates into CASSPAAGQGIWRRETQYF.